This TCR beta chain is from a study of T cell responses to AZD1222 COVID-19 vaccine. Produced via immunoSEQ multiplex PCR; TCRdb's table is partial and in-frame only. The sample yields about 140,000 clones, 88% seen once. Both about-4-week and about-12-week second-dose recipients were combined. A word on this clone: Its antigen remains unidentified.

Study results and limitations: In a largely white British group with more females than males, clonal diversity was possibly underestimated. Researchers report vaccine-associated CD4 TCRs spanning spike, with dominance at 160-218 and 743-854. Spike-specific TCR breadth and depth grew following two AZD1222 doses.

The source is an adult who received the AZD1222 COVID-19 vaccine. This specimen consisted of peripheral blood, obtained 28 days after the second AZD1222 dose.

The CDR3 spells CASSPQGSEKLFF. The CDR3, as DNA: TGTGCCAGCTCACCTCAGGGGAGCGAAAAACTGTTTTTT. The chain joins TRBV18 to TRBJ1-4, with a tentative D call TRBD1 (6 bases). Germline V gene lookup returns CDR1 KGHSH and CDR2 LQKENI. The CDR3 has 13 residues. V lost 3 bases to trimming and J lost 8 bases, with 10 bases between them. Combining the CDR3 with reference TRBV18 and TRBJ1-4 gives the whole variable domain NAGVMQNPRHLVRRRGQEARLRCSPMKGHSHVYWYRQLPEEGLKFMVYLQKENIIDESGMPKERFSAEFPKEGPSILRIQQVVRGDSAAYFCASSPQGSEKLFFGSGTQLSVL.